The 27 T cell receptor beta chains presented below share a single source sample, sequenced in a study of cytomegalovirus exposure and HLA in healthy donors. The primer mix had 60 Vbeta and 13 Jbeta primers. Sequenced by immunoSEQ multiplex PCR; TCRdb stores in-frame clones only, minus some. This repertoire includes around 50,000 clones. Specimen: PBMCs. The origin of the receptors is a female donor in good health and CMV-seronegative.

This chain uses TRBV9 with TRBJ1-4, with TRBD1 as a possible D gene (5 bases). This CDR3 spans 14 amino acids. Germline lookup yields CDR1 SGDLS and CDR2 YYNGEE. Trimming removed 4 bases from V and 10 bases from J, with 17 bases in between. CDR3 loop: CASSTRAIGGKLFF. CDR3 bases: TGTGCCAGCAGCACACGGGCTATCGGGGGAAAACTGTTTTTT.

CDR3 amino acids: CSAGTFYPYEQYF. For the CDR3, the DNA is TGCAGCGCGGGTACATTCTACCCCTACGAGCAGTACTTC. The gene calls are TRBV29-1 and TRBJ2-7, with D uncertain. This CDR3 is built from 13 residues. The germline CDR1 and CDR2 sequences are SQVTM and ANQGSEA. The V end was cut by 7 bases, the J end by 2 bases, with 15 bases between.

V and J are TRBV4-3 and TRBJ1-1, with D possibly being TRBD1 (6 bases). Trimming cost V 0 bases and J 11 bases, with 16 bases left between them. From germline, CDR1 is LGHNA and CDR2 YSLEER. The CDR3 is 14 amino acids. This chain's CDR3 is CASSQDSQGLKAFF. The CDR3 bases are TGCGCCAGCAGCCAAGATTCGCAGGGGTTGAAGGCTTTCTTT.

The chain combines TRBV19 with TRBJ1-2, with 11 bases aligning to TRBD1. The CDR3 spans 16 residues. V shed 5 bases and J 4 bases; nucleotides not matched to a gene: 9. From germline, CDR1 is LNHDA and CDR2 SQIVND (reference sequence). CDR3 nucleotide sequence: TGTGCCAGTAGTTCGCGGGGACAGGGGGGTTTCTATGGCTACACCTTC. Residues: CASSSRGQGGFYGYTF.

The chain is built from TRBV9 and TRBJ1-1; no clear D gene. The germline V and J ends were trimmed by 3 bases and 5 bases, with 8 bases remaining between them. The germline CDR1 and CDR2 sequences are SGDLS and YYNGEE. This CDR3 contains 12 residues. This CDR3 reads CASSARGTEAFF. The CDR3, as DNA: TGTGCCAGCAGCGCTCGCGGGACTGAAGCTTTCTTT.

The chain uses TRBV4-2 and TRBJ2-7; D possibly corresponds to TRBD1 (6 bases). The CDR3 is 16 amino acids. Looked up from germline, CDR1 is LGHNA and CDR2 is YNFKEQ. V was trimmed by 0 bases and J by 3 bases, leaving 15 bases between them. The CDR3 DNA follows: TGTGCCAGCAGCCAAGATACGGGCGGCAGGGGCTACGAGCAGTACTTC. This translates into CASSQDTGGRGYEQYF.

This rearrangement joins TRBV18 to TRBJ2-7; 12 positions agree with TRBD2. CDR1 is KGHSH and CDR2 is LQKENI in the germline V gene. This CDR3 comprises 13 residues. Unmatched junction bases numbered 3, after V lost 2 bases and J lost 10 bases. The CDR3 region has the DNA TGTGCCAGCTCACCAGGGACTAGCGGGTACCAGTACTTC. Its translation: CASSPGTSGYQYF.

The CDR3 DNA follows: TGCGCCAGCAGTATCTCGCGGACAGGAAGGAAAACTGAAGCTTTCTTT. Translating gives CASSISRTGRKTEAFF. This chain links TRBV5-1 with TRBJ1-1; 7 nucleotides align to TRBD1. The CDR3 contains 16 residues. V was pared by 5 bases and J by 5 bases, with 15 bases of the junction left unmatched. The germline V gene encodes CDR1 SGHRS and CDR2 YFSETQ.

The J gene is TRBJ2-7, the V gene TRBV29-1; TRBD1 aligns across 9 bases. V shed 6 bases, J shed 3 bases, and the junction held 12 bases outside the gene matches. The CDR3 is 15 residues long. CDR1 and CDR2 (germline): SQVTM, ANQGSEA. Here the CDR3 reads CSVPKAGTGLYEQYF. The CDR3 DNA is TGCAGCGTCCCAAAAGCCGGGACAGGGCTCTACGAGCAGTACTTC.

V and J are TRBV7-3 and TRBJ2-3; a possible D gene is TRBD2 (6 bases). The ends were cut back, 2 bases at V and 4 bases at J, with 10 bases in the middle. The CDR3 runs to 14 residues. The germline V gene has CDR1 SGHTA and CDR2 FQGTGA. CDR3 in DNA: TGTGCCAGCAGCTTATCCCCGGGAGCAGATACGCAGTATTTT. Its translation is CASSLSPGADTQYF.

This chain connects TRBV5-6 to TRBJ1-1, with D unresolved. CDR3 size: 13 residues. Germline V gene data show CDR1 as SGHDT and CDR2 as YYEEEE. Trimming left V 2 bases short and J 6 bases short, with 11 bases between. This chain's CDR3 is CASSLHSAPEAFF. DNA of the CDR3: TGTGCCAGCAGCTTACACAGTGCCCCTGAAGCTTTCTTT.

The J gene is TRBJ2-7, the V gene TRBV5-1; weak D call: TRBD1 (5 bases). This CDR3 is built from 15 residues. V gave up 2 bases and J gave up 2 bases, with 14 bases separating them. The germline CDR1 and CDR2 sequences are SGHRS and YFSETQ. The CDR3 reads CASSFTGKLAYEQYF. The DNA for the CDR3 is TGCGCCAGCAGCTTTACAGGCAAACTCGCCTACGAGCAGTACTTC.

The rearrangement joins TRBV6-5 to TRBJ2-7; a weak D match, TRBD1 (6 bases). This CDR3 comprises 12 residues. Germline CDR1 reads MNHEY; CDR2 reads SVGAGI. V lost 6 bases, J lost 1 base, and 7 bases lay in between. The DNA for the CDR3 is TGTGCCAGCAGAACAGGGTCCTACGAGCAGTACTTC. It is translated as CASRTGSYEQYF.

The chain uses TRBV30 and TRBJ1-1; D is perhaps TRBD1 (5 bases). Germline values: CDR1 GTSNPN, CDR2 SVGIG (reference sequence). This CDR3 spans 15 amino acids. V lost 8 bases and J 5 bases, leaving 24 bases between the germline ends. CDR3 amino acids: CARIPLRGVWTEAFF. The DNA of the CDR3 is TGTGCCCGGATCCCACTACGGGGGGTATGGACTGAAGCTTTCTTT.

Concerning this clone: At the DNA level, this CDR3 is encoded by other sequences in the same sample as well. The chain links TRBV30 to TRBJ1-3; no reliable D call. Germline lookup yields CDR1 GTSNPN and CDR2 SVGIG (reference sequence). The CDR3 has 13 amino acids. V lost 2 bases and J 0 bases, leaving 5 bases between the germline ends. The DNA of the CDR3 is TGTGCCTGGAGTTTATCCTCTGGAAACACCATATATTTT. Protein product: CAWSLSSGNTIYF. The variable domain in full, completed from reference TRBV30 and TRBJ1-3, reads SQTIHQWPATLVQPVGSPLSLECTVEGTSNPNLYWYRQAAGRGLQLLFYSVGIGQISSEVPQNLSASRPQDRQFILSSKKLLLSDSGFYLCAWSLSSGNTIYFGEGSWLTVV.

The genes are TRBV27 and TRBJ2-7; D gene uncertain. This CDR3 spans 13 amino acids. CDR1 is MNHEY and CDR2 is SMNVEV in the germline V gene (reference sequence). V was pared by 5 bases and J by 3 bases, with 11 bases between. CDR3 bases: TGTGCCAGCAGTCCTCGTTCGTTCTACGAGCAGTACTTC. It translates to CASSPRSFYEQYF.

CDR3 region: CASSPAWRGNPYEQYF. The CDR3 bases are TGTGCCAGCAGCCCTGCCTGGCGGGGGAATCCCTACGAGCAGTACTTC. J is TRBJ2-7 and V is TRBV7-3, with 7 bases aligning to TRBD2. V gave up 5 bases and J gave up 2 bases; unmatched junction bases: 12. CDR1 SGHTA and CDR2 FQGTGA come from the germline V gene. This CDR3 is built from 16 residues.

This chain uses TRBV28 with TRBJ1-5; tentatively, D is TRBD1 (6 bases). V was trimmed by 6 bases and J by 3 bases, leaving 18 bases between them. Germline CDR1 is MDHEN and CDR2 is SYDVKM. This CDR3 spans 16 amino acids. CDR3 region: CASRKHLGTNNQPQHF. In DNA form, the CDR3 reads TGTGCCAGCAGAAAACACCTCGGGACAAACAATCAGCCCCAGCATTTT. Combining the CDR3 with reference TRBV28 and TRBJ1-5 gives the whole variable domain DVKVTQSSRYLVKRTGEKVFLECVQDMDHENMFWYRQDPGLGLRLIYFSYDVKMKEKGDIPEGYSVSREKKERFSLILESASTNQTSMYLCASRKHLGTNNQPQHFGDGTRLSIL.

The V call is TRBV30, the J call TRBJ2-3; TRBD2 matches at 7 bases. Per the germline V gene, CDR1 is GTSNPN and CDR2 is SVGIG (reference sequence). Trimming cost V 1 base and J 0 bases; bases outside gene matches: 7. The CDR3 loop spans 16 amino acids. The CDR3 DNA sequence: TGTGCCTGGAGTGGTAGGCTAGCGGCTAGCACAGATACGCAGTATTTT. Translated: CAWSGRLAASTDTQYF.

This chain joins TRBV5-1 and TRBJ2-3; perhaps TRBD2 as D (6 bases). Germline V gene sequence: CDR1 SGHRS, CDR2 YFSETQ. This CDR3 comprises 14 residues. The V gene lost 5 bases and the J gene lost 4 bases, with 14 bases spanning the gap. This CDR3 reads CASRLALGADTQYF. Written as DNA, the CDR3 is TGCGCCAGCAGGCTAGCGTTGGGGGCAGATACGCAGTATTTT.

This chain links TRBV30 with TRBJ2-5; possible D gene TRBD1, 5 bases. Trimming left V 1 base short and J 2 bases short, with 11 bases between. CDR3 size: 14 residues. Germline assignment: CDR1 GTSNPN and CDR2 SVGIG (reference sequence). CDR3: CAWSGSGQQETQYF. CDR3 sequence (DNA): TGTGCCTGGAGTGGATCAGGGCAGCAAGAGACCCAGTACTTC.

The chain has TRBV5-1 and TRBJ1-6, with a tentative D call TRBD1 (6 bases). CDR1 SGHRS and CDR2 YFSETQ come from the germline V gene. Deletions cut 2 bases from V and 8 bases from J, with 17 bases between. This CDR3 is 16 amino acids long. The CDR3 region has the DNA TGCGCCAGCAGCTTTGGTTCCCAGGGGTCGCATTCACCCCTCCACTTT. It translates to CASSFGSQGSHSPLHF.

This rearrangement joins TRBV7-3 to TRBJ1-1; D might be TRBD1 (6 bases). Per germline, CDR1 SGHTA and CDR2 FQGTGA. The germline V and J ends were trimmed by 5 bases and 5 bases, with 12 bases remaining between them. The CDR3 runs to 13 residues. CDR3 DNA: TGTGCCAGCAGCAAAGACAGGAGGACTGAAGCTTTCTTT. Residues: CASSKDRRTEAFF.

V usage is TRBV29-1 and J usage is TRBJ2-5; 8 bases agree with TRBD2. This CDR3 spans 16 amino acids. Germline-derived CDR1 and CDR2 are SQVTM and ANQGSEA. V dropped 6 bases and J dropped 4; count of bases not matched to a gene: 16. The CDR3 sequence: CSVALSSAGGGETQYF. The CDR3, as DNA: TGCAGCGTGGCCCTTTCCTCGGCGGGAGGCGGAGAGACCCAGTACTTC.

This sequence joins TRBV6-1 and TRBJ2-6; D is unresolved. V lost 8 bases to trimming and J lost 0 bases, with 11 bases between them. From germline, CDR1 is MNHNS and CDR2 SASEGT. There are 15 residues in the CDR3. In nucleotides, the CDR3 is TGTGCCAGCGAGGCCAGCCACTCTGGGGCCAACGTCCTGACTTTC. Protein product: CASEASHSGANVLTF.

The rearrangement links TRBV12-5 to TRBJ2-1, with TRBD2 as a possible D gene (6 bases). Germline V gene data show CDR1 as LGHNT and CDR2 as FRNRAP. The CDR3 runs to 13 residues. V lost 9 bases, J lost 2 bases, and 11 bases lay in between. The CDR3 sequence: CASAIAAYNEQFF. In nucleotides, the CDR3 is TGTGCTAGCGCTATAGCGGCCTACAATGAGCAGTTCTTC.

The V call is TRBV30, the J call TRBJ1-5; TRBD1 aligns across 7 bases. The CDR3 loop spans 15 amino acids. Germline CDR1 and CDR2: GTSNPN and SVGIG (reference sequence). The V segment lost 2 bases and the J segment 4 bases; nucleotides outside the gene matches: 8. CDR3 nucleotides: TGTGCCTGGAGTCCCCCGGGACAGCGGAATCAGCCCCAGCATTTT. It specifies CAWSPPGQRNQPQHF.